Given below is one T cell receptor (beta chain) in context. This clone was seen just once. The target of this receptor is not known. The record has no base qualities; no much larger clone is one base away. V loses 3 bases, J loses 8 bases, and the germline ends lie 16 bases apart. The CDR3 runs 15 residues from the cysteine to the phenylalanine. The entry retains the CDR3 DNA only, 45 bases that are in frame from base 1. CDR1 SEHNR and CDR2 FQNEAQ are derived from the germline V gene (reference sequence). The sample belongs to a study of OX40 agonist ivuxolimab in advanced cancers. Broadly, across the study: Ivuxolimab was a fully human IgG2 agonistic monoclonal antibody targeting the costimulatory receptor OX40 (CD134). A male proportion of about 79% and a mean age of 60 years, ranging from about 20 to 79, were recorded for the dose-escalation cohort. Partial responses were achieved by three dose-escalation patients, of whom one had hepatocellular carcinoma and two had cutaneous melanoma. Of the roughly 50 dose-escalation patients, hepatocellular carcinoma was present in around 20, melanoma in around 15, renal cell carcinoma in 9 and head and neck cancer in 9. Intravenous ivuxolimab was administered to patients every 2 weeks at six dose levels: 0.01, 0.1, 0.3, 1.5, 3 and 10 mg/kg. The monotherapy dose-escalation portion (N ≈ 57 patients) of the phase I ivuxolimab trial is reported in the paper. Prior anti-PD-1, anti-PD-L1 or anti-CTLA-4 therapy was permitted, and checkpoint inhibitors had been received by under 50% of dose-escalation patients. The point of sequencing TCRbeta in the periphery was to test whether ivuxolimab changed TCR sequence diversity and drove clonal T-cell expansion.

The full study reports these points: In the 0.1-3.0 mg/kg groups, partial responders had among the lowest normalized peripheral clonal expansion, particularly in CD8+ T cells. After ivuxolimab, CD8+ T cells had more expanded clones than CD4+ T cells on average. Which antigens the clonally expanded peripheral T cells were specific for was not determined. Low levels of normalized T-cell clonal expansion were also shown by some nonresponding patients. At doses from 0.1 to 3.0 mg/kg, clonal expansion was seen in both CD4+ and CD8+ blood T cells between baseline and week 6.

For sequencing of the TCRbeta CDR3 region, genomic DNA was extracted from the sorted cells. TCRbeta CDR3 regions were sequenced using the immunoSEQ Assay. TCRdb provides this immuneACCESS table in a form limited to in-frame rearrangements. Some clones are lacking; in checked studies, under half of them reflect an unresolved V gene, and why the rest are absent is not known. This sample gives about 73,000 clones in total; roughly 85% of them show up just once. Of the sample, roughly 0.71% falls within the top ten clones. The trial excluded patients who had a history of autoimmune disease or were on systemic immunosuppression. Peripheral blood for TCR sequencing was collected from all dose cohorts at baseline, on cycle 4 day 1, and on cycle 7 day 1. The samples were drawn from a first-in-human, open-label, multicenter phase I dose-escalation trial of ivuxolimab. Adults with locally advanced or metastatic melanoma, renal cell carcinoma, hepatocellular carcinoma or head and neck squamous cell carcinoma were enrolled in the trial. Before TCR sequencing, CD4+ T cells and CD8+ T cells were sorted from peripheral blood as separate populations.

The chain links TRBV7-9 with TRBJ1-4; TRBD1 is possibly the D segment (6 matching bases). The sequenced sample was CD4+ or CD8+ T cells sorted from blood, obtained in a trial of the OX40 agonist ivuxolimab. The origin of this receptor is an adult with an advanced solid tumor such as melanoma, head and neck, liver or kidney cancer. At the DNA level, the sequence is TGTGCCAGCAGCTTTCCGGGACACAGGAAGGAAAAACTGTTTTTT. Its protein reads: CASSFPGHRKEKLFF.